Listed below are T cell receptor beta chains from one sample, sequenced in a study of neoadjuvant nivolumab and ipilimumab in lung cancer. Libraries were prepared by immunoSEQ multiplex PCR; TCRdb keeps only in-frame clonotypes and omits some of them. The sample gives 20,000 to 25,000 clones, roughly 84% of which show up once; roughly 23% is in the top ten. Here the sequenced sample was peripheral blood, taken before neoadjuvant nivolumab, alone or with ipilimumab. These receptors were obtained from an adult with non-small cell lung cancer. Each CDR3 is given with its conserved first and last residue. Fields, in order: J gene, D gene, clone size, V gene, CDR3 DNA, CDR3 protein. The D gene is left open where the match is weak. Expanded clones get a size class; other rows say once, few or many, or leave the size out.

TRBJ2-1 - - TRBV6-4 TGTGCCAGCAGTGAGCGGGACTACAATGAGCAGTTCTTC CASSERDYNEQFF
TRBJ1-4 - - TRBV2 TGTGCCAGCAGTCCCCTTACAACTAATGAAAAACTGTTTTTT CASSPLTTNEKLFF
TRBJ1-2 TRBD1 - TRBV7-2 TGTGCCAGCAGCTTATGGGACAGGGTGGATGGCTACACCTTC CASSLWDRVDGYTF
TRBJ2-7 TRBD2 - TRBV6-1 TGTGCCAGCAGTGAGTCTAGCGGGGAGATCTACGAGCAGTACTTC CASSESSGEIYEQYF
TRBJ1-2 - - TRBV25-1 TGTGCCAGCAGTGATAGTATTGCGGGAAACTATGGCTACACCTTC CASSDSIAGNYGYTF
TRBJ1-3 - - TRBV9 TGTGCCAGCAGCTTGGACTTCTCTGGAAACACCATATATTTT CASSLDFSGNTIYF
TRBJ1-5 - - TRBV7-9 TGTGCCAGCAGCTTAGAACGTCAGCCTAATCAGCCCCAGCATTTT CASSLERQPNQPQHF
TRBJ2-7 - - TRBV13 TGTGCCAGCAGCTTACAGGATTCCAGCTCCTACGAGCAGTACTTC CASSLQDSSSYEQYF
TRBJ1-2 - - TRBV29-1 TGCAGCGTTGAAGATGGAATCGCTATCCGCTTC CSVEDGIAIRF
TRBJ2-2 TRBD1 - TRBV6-6 TGTGCCAGCCGAACTCGGGACAGGGACACCGGGGAGCTGTTTTTT CASRTRDRDTGELFF
TRBJ2-1 - - TRBV27 TGTGCCAGCAGTTTAAGCTACAATGAGCAGTTCTTC CASSLSYNEQFF
TRBJ2-5 - - TRBV6-5 TGTGCCAGCGGTGAGGGTTTAGGAGAGACCCAGTACTTC CASGEGLGETQYF
TRBJ2-5 TRBD2 - TRBV5-1 TGCGCCAGCAGCCTTGGGACTAGCCAAGAGACCCAGTACTTC CASSLGTSQETQYF
TRBJ1-3 - - TRBV7-2 TGTGCCAGCAGCTTAGTGGTCGATAGCTCTGGAAACACCATATATTTT CASSLVVDSSGNTIYF
TRBJ2-2 TRBD2 - TRBV6-6 TGTGCCAGCAGTTACTCGACTAGCGGAACCGGGGAGCTGTTTTTT CASSYSTSGTGELFF
TRBJ1-2 - - TRBV30 TGTGCCTGGACTGACCCCGGGACGGCTTTTTTCTATGGCTACACCTTC CAWTDPGTAFFYGYTF
TRBJ1-5 - - TRBV7-9 TGTGCCAGCGGTACTGATTATAGCAATCAGCCCCAGCATTTT CASGTDYSNQPQHF
TRBJ1-3 - - TRBV7-3 TGTGCCAGCAGCCGGGGGGCTGGAAACACCATATATTTT CASSRGAGNTIYF
TRBJ2-1 TRBD2 - TRBV29-1 TGCAGCGCAACTCAGCGGGGCGCCTACAATGAGCAGTTCTTC CSATQRGAYNEQFF
TRBJ2-1 TRBD2 - TRBV10-3 TGTGCCATCAGATCAGGACTAGCGGCGTACAATGAGCAGTTCTTC CAIRSGLAAYNEQFF
TRBJ2-7 TRBD1 - TRBV7-9 TGTGCCAGCAACCGGGACAGATCATACGAGCAGTACTTC CASNRDRSYEQYF
TRBJ2-3 - - TRBV4-2 TGTGCCAGCAGCCAAGAGGAGGGCCGGGCAGATACGCAGTATTTT CASSQEEGRADTQYF
TRBJ1-5 - - TRBV6-5 TGTGCCAGCAGCCGCGACTACGATAGCAATCAGCCCCAGCATTTT CASSRDYDSNQPQHF
TRBJ1-1 TRBD1 - TRBV7-2 TGTGCCAGCAGCTCACTGACAGGGGCCACTGAAGCTTTCTTT CASSSLTGATEAFF
TRBJ1-1 TRBD1 - TRBV5-1 TGCGCCAGCAGCTTGTTTCCAGGGGGGAACACTGAAGCTTTCTTT CASSLFPGGNTEAFF
TRBJ2-3 - few TRBV30 TGTGCCTGGAGTAGGGTATTGCAACAGTATTTT CAWSRVLQQYF
TRBJ2-3 TRBD2 - TRBV14 TGTGCCAGCAGCCAAGATCGGGCGACTAGCGGGAAAAGGAGCACAGATACGCAGTATTTT CASSQDRATSGKRSTDTQYF
TRBJ1-1 - - TRBV4-1 TGCGCCAGCAGCCAAGGGGTGAACACTGAAGCTTTCTTT CASSQGVNTEAFF
TRBJ2-4 - - TRBV30 TGTGCCTGGAGTGTAGGGCTAGTTGCCAAAAACATTCAGTACTTC CAWSVGLVAKNIQYF
TRBJ2-7 - - TRBV27 TGTGCCAGCAGTAGCCCGGGACTTCTGGGCTCCTACGAGCAGTACTTC CASSSPGLLGSYEQYF
TRBJ2-5 TRBD2 - TRBV5-4 TGTGCCAGCAGTCTAGCGGGAGTCCAAGAGACCCAGTACTTC CASSLAGVQETQYF
TRBJ2-3 TRBD1 - TRBV29-1 TGCAGCGTTGAAGATCACAGACAGGGCCCCACAGATACGCAGTATTTT CSVEDHRQGPTDTQYF
TRBJ2-7 - - TRBV4-1 TGCGCCAGCAGCCGTCAGGGATCGGACGAGCAGTACTTC CASSRQGSDEQYF
TRBJ2-1 TRBD2 - TRBV9 TGTGCCAGCAGCTCCCTCGGAGGGGGGCGGGGGGCCTACAATGAGCAGTTCTTC CASSSLGGGRGAYNEQFF
TRBJ2-5 - - TRBV28 TGTGCCAGCAGTTTGGGGCGGGGCGAAACCCTCCAAGAGACCCAGTACTTC CASSLGRGETLQETQYF
TRBJ2-7 - - TRBV5-1 TGCGCCAGCAGCTCAGGGGACGGCCCCTACGAGCAGTACTTC CASSSGDGPYEQYF
TRBJ2-3 - - TRBV11-3 TGTGCCAGCAGCCCCGGATCTACAGGGACCACAGATACGCAGTATTTT CASSPGSTGTTDTQYF
TRBJ2-5 TRBD1 once TRBV7-3 TGTGCCAGCAGCTTAACGGGACAGATAGAAGAGACCCAGTACTTC CASSLTGQIEETQYF
TRBJ1-1 - - TRBV11-3 TGTGCCAGCAGCCATAGGGCAGTGAACACTGAAGCTTTCTTT CASSHRAVNTEAFF
TRBJ2-7 TRBD1 - TRBV11-2 TGTGCCAGCAGCGTACACACAGGGGCCAGCTACGAGCAGTACTTC CASSVHTGASYEQYF
TRBJ1-5 - few TRBV28 TGTGCCAGCAGCTCACAGGGCTGGAGTCAGCCCCAGCATTTT CASSSQGWSQPQHF
TRBJ2-2 TRBD2 - TRBV2 TGTGCCAGCAGTGACAGGGCGGGAGGGCCTACCGGGGAGCTGTTTTTT CASSDRAGGPTGELFF
TRBJ2-3 - once TRBV5-1 TGCGCCAGCAGCTTGGTTGGGGGGGGCGATACGCAGTATTTT CASSLVGGGDTQYF
TRBJ2-7 - - TRBV11-1 TGTGCCAGCAGCTTAGGGCAGAACCTCCGATCCGAGCAGTACTTC CASSLGQNLRSEQYF
TRBJ1-1 - - TRBV30 TGTGCCTGGAGTTGGCAGGTCCGAACTGAAGCTTTCTTT CAWSWQVRTEAFF
TRBJ2-5 - once TRBV11-2 TGTGCCAGCAGCTTAGGTCGTCAGTCTGCACTAGAGACCCAGTACTTC CASSLGRQSALETQYF
TRBJ1-1 - - TRBV10-3 TGTGCCATCAGTGCTACCAGGATTGGAGAAGCTTTCTTT CAISATRIGEAFF